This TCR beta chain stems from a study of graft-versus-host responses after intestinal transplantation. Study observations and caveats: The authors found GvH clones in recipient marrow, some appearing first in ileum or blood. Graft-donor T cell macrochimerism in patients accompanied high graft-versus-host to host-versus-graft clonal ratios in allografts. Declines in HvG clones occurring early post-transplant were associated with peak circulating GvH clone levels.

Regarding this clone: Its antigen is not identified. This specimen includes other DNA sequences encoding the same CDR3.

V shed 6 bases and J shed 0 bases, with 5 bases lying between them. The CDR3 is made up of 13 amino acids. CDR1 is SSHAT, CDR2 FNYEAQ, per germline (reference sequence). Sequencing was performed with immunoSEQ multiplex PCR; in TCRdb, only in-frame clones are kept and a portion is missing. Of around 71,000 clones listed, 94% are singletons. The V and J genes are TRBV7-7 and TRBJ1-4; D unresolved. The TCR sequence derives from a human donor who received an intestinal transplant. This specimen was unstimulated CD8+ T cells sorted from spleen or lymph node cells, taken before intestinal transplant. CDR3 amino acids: CASSSATNEKLFF. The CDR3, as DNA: TGTGCCAGCAGTAGTGCAACTAATGAAAAACTGTTTTTT.